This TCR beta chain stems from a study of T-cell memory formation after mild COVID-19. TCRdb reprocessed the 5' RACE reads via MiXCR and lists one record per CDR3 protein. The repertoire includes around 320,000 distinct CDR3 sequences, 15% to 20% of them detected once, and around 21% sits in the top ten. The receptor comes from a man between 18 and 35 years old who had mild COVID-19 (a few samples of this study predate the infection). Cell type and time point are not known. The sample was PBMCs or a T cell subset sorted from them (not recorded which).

CDR3 in DNA: TGTGCCACCAGCCGAACTAGCGGGGGGGCCGGAGCCACGGATACGCAGTATTTT. As protein: CATSRTSGGAGATDTQYF. The rearrangement uses TRBV15 and TRBJ2-3; 13 bases are a match to TRBD2. This CDR3 contains 18 residues. Trimming took 5 bases from V and 6 from J; bases not matched to a gene: 14. Per the germline V gene, CDR1 is LNHNV and CDR2 is YYDKDF (reference sequence).